These 32 T cell receptor beta chains were sequenced from one sample in a study of blood T cell repertoires in COVID-19. The repertoire was sequenced with immunoSEQ multiplex PCR; TCRdb's copy has only in-frame clones and lacks some. Of 170,000 or so clones listed, approximately 85% are singletons. The sequencing sample was made of PBMCs or T cells enriched from blood (not recorded which). The receptors were sampled from a man aged 40-49 years who had recovered from COVID-19.

This chain links TRBV3-1 (or the pseudogene TRBV3-2) with TRBJ2-7; 11 nucleotides align to TRBD1. Germline V lookup: CDR1 LGHDT, CDR2 YNNKEL (reference sequence). V shed 0 bases, J shed 7 bases, and the junction held 8 bases outside the gene matches. The CDR3 loop spans 16 amino acids. The CDR3 protein is CASSQEGGQGAREQYF. In DNA, the CDR3 is TGTGCCAGCAGCCAAGAAGGAGGACAGGGGGCTCGGGAGCAGTACTTC.

The CDR3 sequence is CASSPDRENTEAFF. The CDR3 DNA follows: TGTGCCAGCAGCCCCGACAGAGAGAACACTGAAGCTTTCTTT. The chain carries TRBV7-3 and TRBJ1-1; tentative D call: TRBD1 (5 bases). This CDR3 region has 14 residues. Germline-derived CDR1 and CDR2 are SGHTA and FQGTGA. Trimming left V 5 bases short and J 1 base short, with 11 bases between.

The gene calls are TRBV28 and TRBJ2-5, with a tentative D call TRBD2 (6 bases). Germline CDR1 and CDR2: MDHEN and SYDVKM. The CDR3 extends over 14 amino acids. V was clipped by 6 bases and J by 1 base, with 12 bases between them. In DNA form, the CDR3 reads TGTGCCAGCAGCCGCGGGACCCGCCAAGAGACCCAGTACTTC. Its translation is CASSRGTRQETQYF.

The chain's CDR3 is CASSPTWDRGSYEQYF. The CDR3 DNA reads TGTGCCAGCAGCCCTACCTGGGACAGGGGCTCCTACGAGCAGTACTTC. The chain carries TRBV11-1 and TRBJ2-7; 10 nucleotides align to TRBD1. CDR1 is SGHAT, CDR2 FQDESV, per germline (reference sequence). The CDR3 loop spans 16 amino acids. V was pared by 5 bases and J by 0 bases, with 7 bases of the junction left unmatched.

V and J are TRBV4-2 and TRBJ2-5; the D gene is possibly TRBD1 (7 bases). CDR3 size: 16 residues. V was trimmed by 1 base and J by 2 bases, leaving 14 bases between them. Germline V gene lookup returns CDR1 LGHNA and CDR2 YNFKEQ. The DNA of the CDR3 is TGTGCCAGCAGCCAAGGTCGCAGGGGGGTACAAGAGACCCAGTACTTC. Its translation is CASSQGRRGVQETQYF.

The chain links TRBV28 to TRBJ1-6; D is possibly TRBD1 (5 bases). Germline values: CDR1 MDHEN, CDR2 SYDVKM. The CDR3 runs to 15 residues. V lost 3 bases and J lost 4, with 10 bases in between. The CDR3 DNA sequence: TGTGCCAGCAGTTTGGCAGGGCTGTATAATTCACCCCTCCACTTT. Encoded protein: CASSLAGLYNSPLHF.

This chain links TRBV5-1 with TRBJ2-7, with D tentatively TRBD2 (6 bases). V lost 5 bases to trimming and J lost 3 bases, with 15 bases between them. The CDR3 sequence is 14 residues long. Per the germline V gene, CDR1 is SGHRS and CDR2 is YFSETQ. The CDR3 loop reads CASRLGSGGYEQYF. CDR3 DNA: TGCGCCAGCAGACTGGGGTCCGGGGGCTACGAGCAGTACTTC.

The chain couples TRBV7-2 to TRBJ2-7, with D perhaps TRBD2 (5 bases). The CDR3 is made up of 12 amino acids. The V end lost 5 bases, the J end lost 4 bases, and 9 bases lay between the germline ends. Germline V gives CDR1 SGHTA, CDR2 FQGNSA. The CDR3 nucleotides are TGTGCCAGCAGCCCCGGCGGGTACGAGCAGTACTTC. Its protein is CASSPGGYEQYF.

Details on this clone: Within the sample, other DNA sequences also encode this same CDR3. The chain is built from TRBV27 and TRBJ1-1, with TRBD1 as a possible D gene (5 bases). The CDR3 is 13 amino acids. Per germline, CDR1 MNHEY and CDR2 SMNVEV (reference sequence). V was shortened by 8 bases and J by 1 base, with 11 bases between the two germline ends. CDR3 sequence reads: CASSLGQNTEAFF. The CDR3 DNA is TGTGCCAGCTCCTTAGGACAGAACACTGAAGCTTTCTTT.

This rearrangement joins TRBV29-1 to TRBJ1-1; D might be TRBD1 (6 bases). The V and J ends lost 7 bases and 1 base respectively, with 10 bases between them. CDR3 length: 12 amino acids. Germline values: CDR1 SQVTM, CDR2 ANQGSEA. CDR3 nucleotides: TGCAGCGCCTCACAGGGGAACACTGAAGCTTTCTTT. Protein sequence: CSASQGNTEAFF.

In its sample, this clone was seen once. This chain connects TRBV3-1 (or the pseudogene TRBV3-2) to TRBJ2-2; D remains unclear. Looked up from germline, CDR1 is LGHDT and CDR2 is YNNKEL (reference sequence). Trimming left V 1 base short and J 7 bases short, with 7 bases between. The CDR3 loop spans 13 amino acids. The chain's CDR3 is CASSQGAIGELFF. The CDR3 bases are TGTGCCAGCAGCCAAGGGGCGATCGGGGAGCTGTTTTTT.

The gene calls are TRBV11-2 and TRBJ1-1; the D is unclear. V gave up 6 bases and J gave up 5 bases, with 10 bases separating them. The V gene's germline CDR1 is SGHAT and CDR2 FQNNGV. The CDR3 consists of 12 residues. The CDR3 sequence: CASSFSGTEAFF. CDR3 nucleotides: TGTGCCAGCAGTTTCTCGGGAACTGAAGCTTTCTTT.

The chain combines TRBV11-3 with TRBJ1-1, with D unclear. Trimming cost V 0 bases and J 10 bases, with 18 bases left between them. Germline V gene lookup returns CDR1 SGHNT and CDR2 YENEEA. The CDR3 spans 15 residues. DNA for the CDR3: TGTGCCAGCAGCTTAGACCTAGCTGGAAGCAGTGGAGCTTTCTTT. The encoded protein is CASSLDLAGSSGAFF.

The CDR3 bases are TGTGCCAGCAGCTTAACGGCTAGCAGTGGCAATGAGCAGTTCTTC. Amino acid sequence: CASSLTASSGNEQFF. The rearrangement joins TRBV7-6 to TRBJ2-1; D might be TRBD2 (5 bases). Trimming removed 2 bases at V and 6 bases at J, with 14 bases between. The CDR3 consists of 15 residues. CDR1 and CDR2 from the germline V gene are SGHVS and FNYEAQ.

The V and J genes are TRBV2 and TRBJ2-1; TRBD2 matches 10 bases. Looked up from germline, CDR1 is SNHLY and CDR2 is FYNNEI. The V and J ends lost 0 bases and 7 bases, in that order; junction bases with no gene match: 6. CDR3 size: 16 residues. Here the CDR3 reads CASSEATSGPKNEQFF. Here the CDR3 DNA reads TGTGCCAGCAGTGAAGCGACTAGCGGGCCTAAGAATGAGCAGTTCTTC.

V usage is TRBV27 and J usage is TRBJ1-5; no definite D call. CDR1 is MNHEY, CDR2 SMNVEV, per germline (reference sequence). This CDR3 is built from 12 residues. The germline V and J ends were trimmed by 3 bases and 6 bases, with 6 bases remaining between them. The chain's CDR3 is CASSLGGQPQHF. CDR3 bases: TGTGCCAGCAGTTTGGGAGGTCAGCCCCAGCATTTT.

V gene TRBV20-1 combines with J gene TRBJ1-3, with D possibly matching TRBD1 (5 bases). There are 11 residues in the CDR3. Per germline, CDR1 DFQATT and CDR2 SNEGSKA (reference sequence). CDR3 nucleotides: TGCGTAGGGGAATCTGGAAACACCATATATTTT. Translating it yields CVGESGNTIYF.

The V and J genes are TRBV3-1 (or the pseudogene TRBV3-2) and TRBJ1-6; 8 positions agree with TRBD1. CDR1 LGHDT and CDR2 YNNKEL come from the germline V gene (reference sequence). With 3 bases clipped from V and 8 bases from J, the junction kept 12 bases outside the gene matches. The CDR3 extends over 17 amino acids. CDR3 coding DNA: TGTGCCAGCAGCCATTACCTTAGGACAGGGCGGTATTCACCCCTCCACTTT. Encoded protein: CASSHYLRTGRYSPLHF.

This clone occurred a few times. The rearrangement joins TRBV6-5 to TRBJ1-3; D perhaps matches TRBD1 (6 bases). Trimming shortened V by 8 bases and J by 0 bases, and 11 bases separated the two germline ends. Germline CDR1 reads MNHEY; CDR2 reads SVGAGI. The CDR3 spans 14 residues. The CDR3 loop reads CASGDRSSGNTIYF. DNA for the CDR3: TGTGCCAGCGGCGACAGGTCCTCTGGAAACACCATATATTTT.

This clone was detected a few times. This rearrangement joins TRBV5-6 to TRBJ1-2; 8 nucleotides match TRBD1. V lost 4 bases and J lost 1; bases outside the gene matches: 15. Germline V gene sequence: CDR1 SGHDT, CDR2 YYEEEE. The CDR3 is made up of 18 amino acids. The CDR3 region has the DNA TGTGCCAGCAGCCCGGTCCCCCAGGGGGCCAACATTAACTATGGCTACACCTTC. The encoded protein is CASSPVPQGANINYGYTF.

V is TRBV5-1 and J is TRBJ2-5; TRBD2 matches at 11 bases. Germline assignment: CDR1 SGHRS and CDR2 YFSETQ. The V gene end was trimmed by 5 bases and the J gene end by 0 bases; junction bases not matched to a gene: 6. The CDR3 has 16 residues. In DNA, the CDR3 is TGCGCCAGCAGGGTCGGGACTAGCGGCAACCAAGAGACCCAGTACTTC. Translated: CASRVGTSGNQETQYF.

The V gene is TRBV12-3 or TRBV12-4, the J gene TRBJ1-2; 7 nucleotides align to TRBD1. The CDR3 is made up of 12 amino acids. J was trimmed by 7 bases and V by 2 bases; bases with no gene match: 1. The CDR3: CASSLRGLGYTF. CDR3 bases: TGTGCCAGCAGTTTAAGGGGGCTTGGCTACACCTTC.

This CDR3 reads CACRDTGNQPQHF. The CDR3 DNA follows: TGTGCCTGCCGGGACACGGGAAATCAGCCCCAGCATTTT. The chain uses TRBV28 and TRBJ1-5; D is possibly TRBD1 (6 bases). Trimming removed 11 bases at V and 4 bases at J, with 15 bases between. CDR3 length equals 13 residues. Germline V gene data show CDR1 as MDHEN and CDR2 as SYDVKM.

This clone is a singleton in its sample. J is TRBJ1-1 and V is TRBV28; D is perhaps TRBD1 (5 bases). V lost 2 bases and J lost 7, with 20 bases in between. Per the germline V gene, CDR1 is MDHEN and CDR2 is SYDVKM. This CDR3 is 16 amino acids long. The CDR3 region has the DNA TGTGCCAGCAGTTTAAATACTCCGCAGGGTTTAGGTGAAGCTTTCTTT. This sequence encodes CASSLNTPQGLGEAFF.

The rearrangement links TRBV10-1 to TRBJ1-1; no clear D. With 0 bases removed from V and 4 bases from J, the gap between germline ends came to 9 bases. This CDR3 region has 14 residues. Germline assignment: CDR1 WNHNN and CDR2 SYGVQD (reference sequence). The CDR3 loop is CASSESRAVTEAFF. The CDR3 nucleotides read TGCGCCAGCAGTGAGTCGCGGGCGGTCACTGAAGCTTTCTTT.

V gene TRBV2 combines with J gene TRBJ1-3, with D possibly matching TRBD1 (6 bases). Germline V gene lookup returns CDR1 SNHLY and CDR2 FYNNEI. V was trimmed by 6 bases and J by 0 bases, leaving 15 bases between them. There are 16 residues in the CDR3. For the CDR3, the DNA is TGTGCCAGCAGCCTTTACAGGGAAAGCTCTGGAAACACCATATATTTT. Residues: CASSLYRESSGNTIYF. The full variable domain, its missing parts supplied by reference TRBV2 and TRBJ1-3, is EPEVTQTPSHQVTQMGQEVILRCVPISNHLYFYWYRQILGQKVEFLVSFYNNEISEKSEIFDDQFSVERPDGSNFTLKIRSTKLEDSAMYFCASSLYRESSGNTIYFGEGSWLTVV.

The chain has TRBV7-8 and TRBJ1-2; tentatively, D is TRBD1 (6 bases). Germline loops: CDR1 SGHVS, CDR2 FQNEAQ. V was pared by 3 bases and J by 4 bases, with 9 bases between. This CDR3 region has 13 residues. As DNA, the CDR3 is TGTGCCAGCAGCTTCCAGGGGCTCTATGGCTACACCTTC. Amino acid sequence: CASSFQGLYGYTF.

The genes are TRBV7-9 and TRBJ1-2; TRBD1 agrees at 8 bases. The germline gives CDR1 SEHNR, CDR2 FQNEAQ (reference sequence). V was clipped by 5 bases and J by 3 bases; unmatched bases: 11. The length of the CDR3 is 16 residues. The CDR3 DNA follows: TGTGCCAGCAGCCAGAGCGAGGACAGGGAGTACTATGGCTACACCTTC. This gives the protein CASSQSEDREYYGYTF.

Written as DNA, the CDR3 is TGCAGTGCTAGTGAATACAGGGGGCTTTCCTACAATGAGCAGTTCTTC. Protein sequence: CSASEYRGLSYNEQFF. V gene TRBV20-1 combines with J gene TRBJ2-1; 9 bases map to TRBD1. CDR1 is DFQATT, CDR2 SNEGSKA, per germline (reference sequence). The CDR3 has 16 residues. Trimming at V came to 3 bases and at J to 1 base, leaving 7 bases not matched to a gene.

The genes are TRBV10-2 and TRBJ2-5, with TRBD1 as a possible D gene (6 bases). The germline V gene encodes CDR1 WSHSY and CDR2 SAAADI. V shed 4 bases and J shed 1 base, with 10 bases lying between them. The CDR3 consists of 14 residues. CDR3 loop: CASSVAGVQETQYF. The CDR3 nucleotides read TGCGCCAGCAGTGTGGCAGGGGTCCAAGAGACCCAGTACTTC.

The V call is TRBV9, the J call TRBJ2-1; 10 bases are shared with TRBD2. This CDR3 region has 18 residues. V was pared by 0 bases and J by 5 bases, with 11 bases of the junction left unmatched. CDR1 is SGDLS and CDR2 is YYNGEE in the germline V gene. CDR3 sequence: CASSVERGGPSPHNEQFF. The CDR3, as DNA: TGTGCCAGCAGCGTAGAGCGGGGGGGCCCCTCCCCTCACAATGAGCAGTTCTTC.

The chain couples TRBV9 to TRBJ2-7; 8 positions agree with TRBD1. The CDR3 sequence is 14 residues long. CDR1 is SGDLS and CDR2 is YYNGEE in the germline V gene. V dropped 0 bases and J dropped 3; count of bases not matched to a gene: 2. DNA of the CDR3: TGTGCCAGCAGCGTAGCGGACAGGGACTACGAGCAGTACTTC. Translation: CASSVADRDYEQYF.